These 24 T cell receptor beta chains came from one sample sequenced in a study of T-cell reconstitution after alpha-beta-depleted transplantation in children. This sample's TCRbeta library carried unique molecular identifier barcodes. TCRdb recomputed calls from the PCR reads with MiXCR, one row per CDR3 protein. The sample yields 700,000 to 850,000 distinct CDR3 sequences, 16% seen once. The sequencing used PBMCs, mostly from graft donor cells, collected 360 days after TCRalphabeta/CD19-depleted stem cell transplant. The origin of the receptors is a male patient aged 10 to 17 who had a stem cell transplant for acute lymphoblastic leukemia, so the T cells may come from the graft donor.

This clonotype has ten or more counts. J is TRBJ2-2 and V is TRBV12-3 or TRBV12-4, with a weak D call TRBD2 (6 bases). The CDR3 runs 14 residues. The ends were cut back, 6 bases at V and 5 bases at J, with 13 bases in the middle. The CDR3 is CASSLGRRTGELFF. CDR3 sequence (DNA): TGTGCCAGCAGCCTTGGGAGGAGGACCGGGGAGCTGTTTTTT.

This clonotype was recorded at least ten times. This chain uses TRBV11-2 with TRBJ1-1; D remains unclear. Trimming pared 1 base from V and 11 bases from J, leaving 20 bases between. The CDR3 sequence is 15 residues long. Germline CDR1 and CDR2: SGHAT and FQNNGV. The CDR3 nucleotides are TGTGCCAGCAGCTTAGTCACCGGGGTGTTCCCCGGGGCTTTCTTT. Translation: CASSLVTGVFPGAFF.

The J gene is TRBJ1-6, the V gene TRBV6-5; tentative D call: TRBD1 (5 bases). V lost 2 bases and J lost 7, with 9 bases in between. The germline V gene has CDR1 MNHEY and CDR2 SVGAGI. The CDR3 covers 14 residues. DNA of the CDR3: TGTGCCAGCAGTTACGCAGGGCAAAATTCACCCCTCCACTTT. This codes for CASSYAGQNSPLHF.

The rearrangement links TRBV7-9 to TRBJ1-4; D gene unclear. V shed 2 bases and J shed 6 bases, with 13 bases lying between them. CDR1 is SEHNR, CDR2 FQNEAQ, per germline (reference sequence). This CDR3 contains 15 residues. The CDR3, as DNA: TGTGCCAGCAGCTTAATCCTCGCGCGAGATGAAAAACTGTTTTTT. This codes for CASSLILARDEKLFF.

A few counts support this clonotype. The chain combines TRBV7-9 with TRBJ2-7; 10 nucleotides agree with TRBD2. Germline values: CDR1 SEHNR, CDR2 FQNEAQ (reference sequence). With 5 bases clipped from V and 4 bases from J, the junction kept 11 bases outside the gene matches. CDR3 length equals 16 residues. The CDR3 DNA is TGTGCCAGCAGCAAAGCCGGGACTAGCGCGACGTACGAGCAGTACTTC. It encodes CASSKAGTSATYEQYF.

The chain joins TRBV18 to TRBJ2-3; 7 nucleotides match TRBD1. Germline values: CDR1 KGHSH, CDR2 LQKENI. The CDR3 is made up of 16 amino acids. J was trimmed by 2 bases and V by 6 bases; bases with no gene match: 11. The CDR3 protein is CASSPKGQLNTDTQYF. In DNA, the CDR3 is TGTGCCAGCTCCCCGAAGGGACAGCTAAACACAGATACGCAGTATTTT. The variable domain in full, completed from reference TRBV18 and TRBJ2-3, reads NAGVMQNPRHLVRRRGQEARLRCSPMKGHSHVYWYRQLPEEGLKFMVYLQKENIIDESGMPKERFSAEFPKEGPSILRIQQVVRGDSAAYFCASSPKGQLNTDTQYFGPGTRLTVL.

J is TRBJ1-2 and V is TRBV15; D ambiguous. This CDR3 region has 15 residues. The ends were cut back, 8 bases at V and 5 bases at J, with 21 bases in the middle. CDR1 LNHNV and CDR2 YYDKDF come from the germline V gene (reference sequence). CDR3 nucleotide sequence: TGTGCCACCGCCGAGGGAGACGTTCGAAATTATGGCTACACCTTC. This translates into CATAEGDVRNYGYTF.

The chain combines TRBV18 with TRBJ2-1; D is unresolved. In germline, CDR1 is KGHSH, CDR2 LQKENI. The CDR3 has 13 residues. The ends were cut back, 1 base at V and 9 bases at J, with 10 bases in the middle. Here the CDR3 reads CASSPQTSIEQFF. The DNA of the CDR3 is TGTGCCAGCTCACCACAGACGTCGATTGAGCAGTTCTTC.

The table lists this clonotype with a few counts. The chain has TRBV5-1 and TRBJ2-1; TRBD2 aligns across 7 bases. Germline CDR1 reads SGHRS; CDR2 reads YFSETQ. The CDR3 runs 14 residues. J gave up 4 bases and V 3 bases, and 4 bases lay outside the gene matches. DNA for the CDR3: TGCGCCAGCAGCTGGGAGGGACTTTACAATGAGCAGTTCTTC. Translating gives CASSWEGLYNEQFF. The whole variable domain, remainder taken from reference TRBV5-1 and TRBJ2-1, is KAGVTQTPRYLIKTRGQQVTLSCSPISGHRSVSWYQQTPGQGLQFLFEYFSETQRNKGNFPGRFSGRQFSNSRSEMNVSTLELGDSALYLCASSWEGLYNEQFFGPGTRLTVL.

V is TRBV15 and J is TRBJ2-7; perhaps TRBD1 as D (5 bases). V was pared by 3 bases and J by 0 bases, with 9 bases between. The CDR3 is made up of 14 amino acids. Looked up from germline, CDR1 is LNHNV and CDR2 is YYDKDF (reference sequence). This chain's CDR3 is CATSSRVLSYEQYF. CDR3 nucleotides: TGTGCCACCAGCAGCAGGGTTCTCTCCTACGAGCAGTACTTC.

In its sample, this clonotype was seen many times. This chain uses TRBV6-1 with TRBJ2-7, with D possibly being TRBD2 (6 bases). Trimming cost V 6 bases and J 2 bases, with 17 bases left between them. The CDR3 is made up of 15 amino acids. Per the germline V gene, CDR1 is MNHNS and CDR2 is SASEGT. CDR3 protein: CASRLVSGDTYEQYF. CDR3 nucleotides: TGTGCCAGCAGGCTCGTATCGGGGGATACCTACGAGCAGTACTTC.

This clonotype was detected once. The rearrangement joins TRBV19 to TRBJ2-1; D is possibly TRBD2 (6 bases). CDR1 is LNHDA and CDR2 is SQIVND in the germline V gene (reference sequence). Trimming pared 4 bases from V and 0 bases from J, leaving 16 bases between. The CDR3 consists of 17 residues. CDR3 sequence (DNA): TGTGCCAGTAGTAGGGGCGGGACTCCCAGCTCCTACAATGAGCAGTTCTTC. This gives the protein CASSRGGTPSSYNEQFF.

This clonotype turned up a few times. The chain links TRBV29-1 to TRBJ1-1; D is undetermined. CDR1 and CDR2 from the germline V gene are SQVTM and ANQGSEA. Trimming shortened V by 5 bases and J by 4 bases, and 11 bases separated the two germline ends. This CDR3 is built from 12 residues. CDR3 sequence: CSVKVQFTEAFF. The DNA for the CDR3 is TGCAGCGTTAAGGTCCAATTCACTGAAGCTTTCTTT.

This clonotype was observed a few times. The chain links TRBV2 to TRBJ2-3, with a tentative D call TRBD1 (6 bases). Per the germline V gene, CDR1 is SNHLY and CDR2 is FYNNEI. V was pared by 4 bases and J by 3 bases, with 8 bases between. CDR3 length equals 13 residues. This CDR3 is CASSAGQTDTQYF. The CDR3 DNA sequence: TGTGCCAGCAGTGCCGGACAGACAGATACGCAGTATTTT.

V gene TRBV28 combines with J gene TRBJ1-5, with 7 bases fitting TRBD1. With V trimmed by 6 bases and J by 0 bases, 8 bases remained unmatched. Germline CDR1 MDHEN, CDR2 SYDVKM. This CDR3 is built from 16 residues. The CDR3 here is CASSLGQVYSNQPQHF. Here the CDR3 DNA reads TGTGCCAGCAGCCTCGGACAGGTTTATAGCAATCAGCCCCAGCATTTT. The complete variable domain, with remaining parts taken from reference TRBV28 and TRBJ1-5, reads DVKVTQSSRYLVKRTGEKVFLECVQDMDHENMFWYRQDPGLGLRLIYFSYDVKMKEKGDIPEGYSVSREKKERFSLILESASTNQTSMYLCASSLGQVYSNQPQHFGDGTRLSIL.

In its sample, this clonotype was seen a few times. This sequence joins TRBV20-1 and TRBJ2-3; 12 positions agree with TRBD2. CDR3 length: 17 amino acids. J was trimmed by 4 bases and V by 7 bases; bases with no gene match: 15. Germline V gives CDR1 DFQATT, CDR2 SNEGSKA (reference sequence). CDR3 amino acids: CSVHTSGRTRGPDTQYF. The CDR3 nucleotides read TGCAGTGTTCACACTAGCGGGAGGACCCGGGGCCCAGATACGCAGTATTTT.

This sequence joins TRBV11-1 and TRBJ1-5, with D perhaps TRBD1 (5 bases). The CDR3 is made up of 17 amino acids. Trimming took off 3 bases at V and 4 bases at J, with 19 bases between the two ends. In germline, CDR1 is SGHAT, CDR2 FQDESV (reference sequence). The DNA of the CDR3 is TGTGCCAGCAGCTTGGCGTTTGCGGGGGGTGGTAATCAGCCCCAGCATTTT. As protein: CASSLAFAGGGNQPQHF.

V gene TRBV5-1 combines with J gene TRBJ1-1, with D perhaps TRBD1 (5 bases). Trimming shortened V by 0 bases and J by 4 bases, and 22 bases separated the two germline ends. This CDR3 spans 18 amino acids. Germline CDR1 is SGHRS and CDR2 is YFSETQ. Here the CDR3 DNA reads TGCGCCAGCAGCTTGGGCCCCCTAGAGGGGACCTGGGGCACTGAAGCTTTCTTT. Encoded protein: CASSLGPLEGTWGTEAFF.

This clonotype was detected a few times. This chain uses TRBV25-1 with TRBJ1-2, with D tentatively TRBD1 (5 bases). The CDR3 extends over 11 amino acids. CDR1 and CDR2 from the germline V gene are MGHDK and SYGVNS. Trimming removed 7 bases from V and 8 bases from J, with 11 bases in between. CDR3 in amino acids: CASKSGRGYTF. The CDR3 DNA is TGTGCCAGCAAGTCGGGGCGAGGCTACACCTTC.

A few counts support this clonotype. The chain couples TRBV12-3 or TRBV12-4 to TRBJ1-2, with D possibly TRBD1 on 5 matching bases. The CDR3 is 17 residues long. With 1 base removed from V and 2 bases from J, the gap between germline ends came to 17 bases. The CDR3 sequence: CASSLGVGVTVNYGYTF. CDR3 nucleotide sequence: TGTGCCAGCAGTTTAGGGGTCGGGGTGACAGTAAACTATGGCTACACCTTC.

This clonotype was seen a few times. The chain links TRBV5-1 to TRBJ2-7; tentatively, D is TRBD1 or TRBD2 (5 bases each). The V end lost 3 bases, the J end lost 4 bases, and 17 bases lay between the germline ends. The germline V gene has CDR1 SGHRS and CDR2 YFSETQ. This CDR3 contains 15 residues. This CDR3 is CASSYEGRGPYEQYF. The CDR3 region has the DNA TGCGCCAGCAGCTACGAGGGACGGGGACCTTACGAGCAGTACTTC.

The V and J genes are TRBV20-1 and TRBJ1-2; unclear D gene. This CDR3 is 15 amino acids long. Looked up from germline, CDR1 is DFQATT and CDR2 is SNEGSKA (reference sequence). With 0 bases removed from V and 8 bases from J, the gap between germline ends came to 19 bases. The CDR3, as DNA: TGCAGTGCTAGAGATGAGATCAAGCGACTGTGGGGCTACACCTTC. Its protein product is CSARDEIKRLWGYTF.

This clonotype was seen more than once but under ten times. The V gene is TRBV29-1, the J gene TRBJ2-7; D remains ambiguous. The CDR3 consists of 11 residues. Trimming left V 5 bases short and J 3 bases short, with 8 bases between. CDR1 and CDR2 (germline): SQVTM, ANQGSEA. CDR3 amino acids: CSVNLDYEQYF. CDR3 bases: TGCAGCGTTAATTTGGACTACGAGCAGTACTTC.

This clonotype was observed a few times. The V and J genes are TRBV24-1 and TRBJ1-4, with 9 bases lining up with TRBD1. Trimming took 9 bases from V and 2 from J; bases not matched to a gene: 6. The CDR3 totals 15 residues. Germline V gene lookup returns CDR1 KGHDR and CDR2 SFDVKD. This CDR3 reads CATPTGGPTNEKLFF. CDR3 bases: TGTGCCACCCCCACAGGGGGCCCCACTAATGAAAAACTGTTTTTT.